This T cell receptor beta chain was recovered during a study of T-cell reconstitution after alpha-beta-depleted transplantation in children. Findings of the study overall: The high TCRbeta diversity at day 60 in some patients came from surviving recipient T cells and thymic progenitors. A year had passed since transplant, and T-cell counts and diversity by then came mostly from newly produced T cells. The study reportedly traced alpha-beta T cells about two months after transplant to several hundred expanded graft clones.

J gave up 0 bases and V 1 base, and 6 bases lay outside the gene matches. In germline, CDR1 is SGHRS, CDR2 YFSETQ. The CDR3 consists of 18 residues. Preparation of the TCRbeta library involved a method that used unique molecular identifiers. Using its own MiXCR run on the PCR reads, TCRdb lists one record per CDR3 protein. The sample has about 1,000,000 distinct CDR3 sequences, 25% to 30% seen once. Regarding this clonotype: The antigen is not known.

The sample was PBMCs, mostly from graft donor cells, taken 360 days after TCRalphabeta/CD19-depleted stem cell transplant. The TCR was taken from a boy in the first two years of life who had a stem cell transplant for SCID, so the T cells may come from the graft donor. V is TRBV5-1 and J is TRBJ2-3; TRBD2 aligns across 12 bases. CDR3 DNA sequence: TGCGCCAGCAGCTTGTCGCGGACTAGCGGGACCAGCACAGATACGCAGTATTTT. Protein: CASSLSRTSGTSTDTQYF. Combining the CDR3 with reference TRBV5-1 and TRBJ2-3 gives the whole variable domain KAGVTQTPRYLIKTRGQQVTLSCSPISGHRSVSWYQQTPGQGLQFLFEYFSETQRNKGNFPGRFSGRQFSNSRSEMNVSTLELGDSALYLCASSLSRTSGTSTDTQYFGPGTRLTVL.